Below are 27 T cell receptor beta chains sequenced from a single sample in a study of cytomegalovirus exposure and HLA in healthy donors. Both 60 Vbeta primers and 13 Jbeta primers went into the PCR. Only in-frame clones appear in the TCRdb table, and some are missing; sequencing was by immunoSEQ multiplex PCR. The sample shows under 150,000 clones, around 10% of them seen only once. The sequencing sample was made of PBMCs. The source is a young man in good health and CMV-seronegative.

This clone has more than one count but fewer than ten. The chain combines TRBV7-6 with TRBJ1-1, with 7 positions matching TRBD1. The CDR3 length is 14 residues. In germline, CDR1 is SGHVS, CDR2 FNYEAQ. V dropped 5 bases and J dropped 3; count of bases not matched to a gene: 6. Here the CDR3 reads CASSLGTAYTEAFF. The CDR3 region has the DNA TGTGCCAGCAGCCTCGGGACAGCCTACACTGAAGCTTTCTTT.

The CDR3 nucleotides read TGTGCCAGCAGCACCTGGACAGGAAACACCGGGGAGCTGTTTTTT. It yields the protein CASSTWTGNTGELFF. V and J are TRBV13 and TRBJ2-2, with 7 bases identical to TRBD1. Germline V gene lookup returns CDR1 PRHDT and CDR2 FYEKMQ (reference sequence). With V trimmed by 5 bases and J by 2 bases, 5 bases remained unmatched. This CDR3 region has 15 residues.

For this clone: It is likely a read error, because the conserved phenylalanine at the end of the CDR3 is missing. The V gene is TRBV5-6, the J gene TRBJ2-3; 9 bases are shared with TRBD2. The V and J ends lost 2 bases and 5 bases, in that order; junction bases with no gene match: 3. The CDR3 is made up of 14 amino acids. Germline V gene sequence: CDR1 SGHDT, CDR2 YYEEEE. Here the CDR3 DNA reads TGTGCCAGCAGCTTCGCGGGAGGGGGAGATACGCAGTATGTT. Residues: CASSFAGGGDTQYV.

This clone was detected a few times. This rearrangement joins TRBV2 to TRBJ1-2, with D tentatively TRBD1 (5 bases). Germline-derived CDR1 and CDR2 are SNHLY and FYNNEI. This CDR3 has 11 residues. The germline V and J ends were trimmed by 9 bases and 7 bases, with 12 bases remaining between them. The CDR3, as DNA: TGTGCCAGGGACCACGGGGGTGGCTACACCTTC. Amino acids: CARDHGGGYTF.

This clone was recorded a few times. The chain employs TRBV4-1 and TRBJ1-2; D unresolved. The CDR3 is made up of 15 amino acids. Germline CDR1 reads MGHRA; CDR2 reads YSYEKL. Trimming shortened V by 0 bases and J by 8 bases, and 16 bases separated the two germline ends. CDR3 DNA: TGCGCCAGCAGCCAAGATCAAGCGCTAGCGGGAGGCTACACCTTC. It translates to CASSQDQALAGGYTF.

Remarks on this clone: At one boundary the junction diverges from the germline segment, which might be a read error. The CDR3 region is CASSPEARPGETQYF. The CDR3 nucleotides are TGTGCTAGCAGCCCAGAGGCCCGACCTGGAGAGACCCAGTACTTC. The chain combines TRBV7-7 with TRBJ2-5; no firm D call. This CDR3 is 15 amino acids long. Germline assignment: CDR1 SSHAT and CDR2 FNYEAQ (reference sequence).

The chain combines TRBV27 with TRBJ2-6, with D possibly being TRBD2 (5 bases). Germline V gene data show CDR1 as MNHEY and CDR2 as SMNVEV (reference sequence). Trimming took off 8 bases at V and 1 base at J, with 12 bases between the two ends. CDR3 size: 15 residues. CDR3 residues: CASGIGSSGANVLTF. CDR3 sequence (DNA): TGTGCCAGCGGAATTGGGAGTTCTGGGGCCAACGTCCTGACTTTC.

The chain uses TRBV5-1 and TRBJ1-6, with D hard to call. V was cut by 2 bases and J by 10 bases, with 13 bases left in between. Germline V lookup: CDR1 SGHRS, CDR2 YFSETQ. The CDR3 sequence is 14 residues long. This CDR3 is CASSFEGSNSPLHF. CDR3 coding DNA: TGCGCCAGCAGCTTTGAGGGTTCAAACTCACCCCTCCACTTT.

As regards this clone: Other DNA sequences in the same sample also yield this CDR3. The chain is built from TRBV9 and TRBJ2-7; TRBD2 matches at 7 bases. The CDR3 consists of 13 residues. The ends lost 0 bases at V and 3 bases at J; junction bases unmatched: 0. Germline V gene data show CDR1 as SGDLS and CDR2 as YYNGEE. CDR3 in amino acids: CASSVGEGYEQYF. The CDR3 nucleotides are TGTGCCAGCAGCGTAGGGGAGGGCTACGAGCAGTACTTC.

The chain uses TRBV7-6 and TRBJ2-1, with 9 bases that match TRBD2. The CDR3 runs 14 residues. V lost 0 bases to trimming and J lost 10 bases; unmatched junction nucleotides: 4. Germline V gives CDR1 SGHVS, CDR2 FNYEAQ. CDR3 coding DNA: TGTGCCAGCAGCTTAGCTAGCGGGAGCGGGGAGCAGTTCTTC. This sequence encodes CASSLASGSGEQFF.

This clone was counted a few times. V and J are TRBV5-1 and TRBJ2-5; 8 bases line up with TRBD2. Looked up from germline, CDR1 is SGHRS and CDR2 is YFSETQ. Unmatched junction bases numbered 4, after V lost 7 bases and J lost 2 bases. This CDR3 spans 13 amino acids. CDR3 sequence: CASGLAPQETQYF. CDR3 coding DNA: TGCGCCAGCGGACTAGCACCACAAGAGACCCAGTACTTC.

On this clone: The sample contains more than one DNA sequence encoding this CDR3. The chain recombines TRBV9 with TRBJ1-1; D gene uncertain. V was pared by 0 bases and J by 3 bases, with 9 bases between. The CDR3 has 14 amino acids. From germline, CDR1 is SGDLS and CDR2 YYNGEE. The CDR3 coding sequence is TGTGCCAGCAGCGTAGGTCCGCAGGACACTGAAGCTTTCTTT. Amino acid sequence: CASSVGPQDTEAFF.

The chain employs TRBV27 and TRBJ2-7; the match to TRBD1 covers 7 bases. CDR3 length: 13 amino acids. Germline lookup yields CDR1 MNHEY and CDR2 SMNVEV (reference sequence). V lost 6 bases, J lost 3 bases, and 5 bases stayed unmatched. The CDR3 region has the DNA TGTGCCAGCAGCTTCAACAGGGGCTACGAGCAGTACTTC. Its protein is CASSFNRGYEQYF.

The genes are TRBV27 and TRBJ1-5; D possibly corresponds to TRBD1 (5 bases). Trimming took 8 bases from V and 6 from J, leaving 14 bases between them. The germline CDR1 and CDR2 sequences are MNHEY and SMNVEV (reference sequence). The CDR3 has 13 residues. Here the CDR3 reads CASGAGWGQPQHF. The DNA for the CDR3 is TGTGCCAGCGGCGCAGGGTGGGGTCAGCCCCAGCATTTT.

This clone was counted between two and nine times. DNA for the CDR3: TGTGCCAGCAGTGAACCGGGGGGGGAGACCCAGTACTTC. It codes for CASSEPGGETQYF. This chain connects TRBV25-1 to TRBJ2-5, with 8 bases matching TRBD2. The CDR3 extends over 13 amino acids. Germline V gene lookup returns CDR1 MGHDK and CDR2 SYGVNS. Trimming at V came to 2 bases and at J to 5 bases, leaving 1 base not matched to a gene.

This clone appeared a few times. This rearrangement joins TRBV11-2 to TRBJ2-7; no clear D. The CDR3 contains 12 residues. Germline lookup yields CDR1 SGHAT and CDR2 FQNNGV. Trimming stripped 5 bases from V and 3 bases from J, with 8 bases between. The CDR3 region has the DNA TGTGCCAGCAGCCCCCGAGGCTACGAGCAGTACTTC. Translated: CASSPRGYEQYF.

The sample holds a few counts of this clone. The rearrangement links TRBV7-3 to TRBJ2-1; TRBD2 aligns across 13 bases. The J segment lost 7 bases and the V segment lost 4 bases, leaving 1 base of the junction unmatched. This CDR3 is built from 14 residues. Germline V gene lookup returns CDR1 SGHTA and CDR2 FQGTGA. For the CDR3, the DNA is TGTGCCAGCAGCTCACTAGCGGGAGGGAATGAGCAGTTCTTC. It specifies CASSSLAGGNEQFF.

This clone was counted between two and nine times. The gene calls are TRBV25-1 and TRBJ1-1; 7 nucleotides line up with TRBD1. The CDR3 is 17 amino acids. V was clipped by 1 base and J by 7 bases; unmatched bases: 15. CDR1 is MGHDK, CDR2 SYGVNS, per germline. The CDR3 DNA is TGTGCCAGCAGTGAATTCGTGACAGGGAAATCCCTGGTTGAAGCTTTCTTT. Its protein product is CASSEFVTGKSLVEAFF.

The chain recombines TRBV7-2 with TRBJ2-1; 9 nucleotides align to TRBD2. The germline gives CDR1 SGHTA, CDR2 FQGNSA. The J segment lost 4 bases and the V segment lost 2 bases, leaving 6 bases of the junction unmatched. The CDR3 totals 16 residues. The CDR3 spells CASSLNSGSLYNEQFF. The DNA for the CDR3 is TGTGCCAGCAGCTTAAATAGCGGGAGTTTGTACAATGAGCAGTTCTTC. Full variable domain (missing parts from reference TRBV7-2 and TRBJ2-1): GAGVSQSPSNKVTEKGKDVELRCDPISGHTALYWYRQSLGQGLEFLIYFQGNSAPDKSGLPSDRFSAERTGGSVSTLTIQRTQQEDSAVYLCASSLNSGSLYNEQFFGPGTRLTVL.

The J gene is TRBJ2-7, the V gene TRBV30; a weak D match, TRBD2 (5 bases). This CDR3 comprises 14 residues. Germline V lookup: CDR1 GTSNPN, CDR2 SVGIG (reference sequence). V lost 1 base to trimming and J lost 0 bases, with 10 bases between them. The CDR3 nucleotides are TGTGCCTGGAGTGATGAGCGGAACTCCTACGAGCAGTACTTC. It codes for CAWSDERNSYEQYF.

In its sample, this clone was seen a few times. The J gene is TRBJ1-5, the V gene TRBV2; perhaps TRBD1 as D (5 bases). This CDR3 has 15 amino acids. Germline assignment: CDR1 SNHLY and CDR2 FYNNEI. V was cut by 3 bases and J by 1 base, with 10 bases left in between. CDR3 in DNA: TGTGCCAGCAGTGAGGGGGGATTCAGCAATCAGCCCCAGCATTTT. Translating it yields CASSEGGFSNQPQHF.

This clone occurred a few times. The chain has TRBV19 and TRBJ2-7; 9 nucleotides align to TRBD2. V dropped 8 bases and J dropped 2; count of bases not matched to a gene: 10. Germline CDR1 is LNHDA and CDR2 is SQIVND (reference sequence). The CDR3 totals 15 residues. The DNA of the CDR3 is TGTGCCAGTGTCGGGAGGGCTAGCGGGACCTACGAGCAGTACTTC. It codes for CASVGRASGTYEQYF.

This clone was picked up a small number of times. The rearrangement uses TRBV7-9 and TRBJ2-1; TRBD2 matches at 9 bases. J gave up 4 bases and V 4 bases, and 11 bases lay outside the gene matches. CDR1 SEHNR and CDR2 FQNEAQ come from the germline V gene (reference sequence). This CDR3 is 17 amino acids long. The CDR3 region has the DNA TGTGCCAGCAGCTCAAGTGCGGGGGGGGGCGGGTACAATGAGCAGTTCTTC. The encoded protein is CASSSSAGGGGYNEQFF. Together with reference TRBV7-9 and TRBJ2-1, the CDR3 gives the full variable domain: DTGVSQNPRHKITKRGQNVTFRCDPISEHNRLYWYRQTLGQGPEFLTYFQNEAQLEKSRLLSDRFSAERPKGSFSTLEIQRTEQGDSAMYLCASSSSAGGGGYNEQFFGPGTRLTVL.

The CDR3 nucleotides are TGCGCCAGCAGCCAAGGTCCCGGACAACACCTCGCCCTAGCCAAAAACATTCAGTACTTC. Its protein product is CASSQGPGQHLALAKNIQYF. The gene calls are TRBV4-1 and TRBJ2-4; a weak D match, TRBD1 (5 bases). The CDR3 totals 20 residues. The germline CDR1 and CDR2 sequences are MGHRA and YSYEKL. Between the trimmed V and J ends, which lost 1 base and 0 bases, there was a span of 22 bases.

In its sample, this clone was seen a few times. V is TRBV5-4 and J is TRBJ2-1; possible D gene TRBD2, 6 bases. Germline lookup yields CDR1 SGHNT and CDR2 YYREEE (reference sequence). V was pared by 4 bases and J by 2 bases, with 16 bases between. This CDR3 has 16 amino acids. CDR3: CASSIKAGNPYNEQFF. The CDR3 coding sequence is TGTGCCAGCAGCATCAAAGCGGGCAACCCCTACAATGAGCAGTTCTTC.

The chain has TRBV30 and TRBJ2-7; 10 bases map to TRBD1. CDR1 GTSNPN and CDR2 SVGIG come from the germline V gene (reference sequence). V dropped 0 bases and J dropped 4; count of bases not matched to a gene: 3. The CDR3 has 14 amino acids. The CDR3 DNA is TGTGCCTGGAGTGTTCCGGGACAGGGGTACGAGCAGTACTTC. It codes for CAWSVPGQGYEQYF.

V and J are TRBV5-6 and TRBJ2-7; TRBD1 aligns across 8 bases. Germline trimming cut 2 bases from V and 6 bases from J; bases unmatched to any gene: 7. Germline assignment: CDR1 SGHDT and CDR2 YYEEEE. CDR3 length: 14 residues. The CDR3 coding sequence is TGTGCCAGCAGCTTTCAACAGGGGGTAGGCGAGCAGTACTTC. Amino acids: CASSFQQGVGEQYF.